The 8 T cell receptor beta chains listed next were all sequenced from one sample in a study of blood T cell repertoires in COVID-19. Data came from immunoSEQ multiplex PCR; TCRdb stores just in-frame clones and leaves some out. The sample lists about 250,000 clones, about 93% seen once, with more than 0.65% in the top ten. The sample consisted of peripheral blood. These receptors came from a man younger than 45 with COVID-19, enrolled during active disease.

The gene calls are TRBV6-1 and TRBJ2-7; 8 bases fit TRBD1. The CDR3 is made up of 12 amino acids. Germline lookup yields CDR1 MNHNS and CDR2 SASEGT. V shed 3 bases and J 9 bases; nucleotides not matched to a gene: 4. This CDR3 reads CASSDPDRVQYF. The CDR3 nucleotides read TGTGCCAGCAGTGACCCGGACAGGGTGCAGTACTTC.

This clone was detected once. This chain joins TRBV25-1 and TRBJ2-5; D might be TRBD2 (6 bases). The CDR3 is 12 residues long. Germline loops: CDR1 MGHDK, CDR2 SYGVNS. The CDR3 protein is CASLAEGETQYF. CDR3 nucleotide sequence: TGTGCTTCTTTGGCGGAGGGGGAGACCCAGTACTTC.

The gene calls are TRBV7-9 and TRBJ1-1, with 9 positions matching TRBD1. Germline-derived CDR1 and CDR2 are SEHNR and FQNEAQ (reference sequence). V gave up 5 bases and J gave up 6 bases; unmatched junction bases: 16. The CDR3 is 17 residues long. The CDR3 sequence is CASSPNTFRDRVPEAFF. CDR3 in DNA: TGTGCCAGCAGCCCTAACACCTTCCGGGACAGGGTGCCTGAAGCTTTCTTT.

The V call is TRBV7-2, the J call TRBJ2-5, with TRBD1 identical over 7 bases. There are 16 residues in the CDR3. The germline gives CDR1 SGHTA, CDR2 FQGNSA. V was pared by 1 base and J by 1 base, with 6 bases of the junction left unmatched. CDR3 DNA: TGTGCCAGCAGCTTAGGCTCAAACAGGGGCCAAGAGACCCAGTACTTC. Protein: CASSLGSNRGQETQYF.

The rearrangement joins TRBV11-2 to TRBJ2-7; D is perhaps TRBD1 (6 bases). Trimming pared 2 bases from V and 0 bases from J, leaving 8 bases between. The CDR3 is 14 amino acids. Germline V gives CDR1 SGHAT, CDR2 FQNNGV. DNA of the CDR3: TGTGCCAGCAGCTTACGGGACACCTCCTACGAGCAGTACTTC. This sequence encodes CASSLRDTSYEQYF.

The chain links TRBV12-3 or TRBV12-4 to TRBJ1-1, with 9 nucleotides matching TRBD1. This CDR3 contains 12 residues. With 6 bases clipped from V and 6 bases from J, the junction kept 2 bases outside the gene matches. CDR3 protein: CASRGTGSEAFF. In DNA, the CDR3 is TGTGCCAGCAGGGGGACAGGGTCTGAAGCTTTCTTT.

The chain carries TRBV27 and TRBJ2-7, with 8 bases aligning to TRBD1. The CDR3 totals 16 residues. The V segment lost 6 bases and the J segment 0 bases; nucleotides outside the gene matches: 10. Germline V gene lookup returns CDR1 MNHEY and CDR2 SMNVEV (reference sequence). CDR3 sequence reads: CASRGWTGTNSYEQYF. CDR3 DNA: TGTGCCAGCAGGGGGTGGACAGGGACAAACTCCTACGAGCAGTACTTC.

The rearrangement uses TRBV24-1 and TRBJ2-2; TRBD1 is a possible D gene (6 bases). With 4 bases removed from V and 5 bases from J, the gap between germline ends came to 10 bases. CDR1 is KGHDR, CDR2 SFDVKD, per germline. The CDR3 sequence is 14 residues long. The CDR3 loop reads CATSEAGQTGELFF. The DNA of the CDR3 is TGTGCCACCAGTGAGGCCGGACAGACCGGGGAGCTGTTTTTT.